Listed below are T cell receptor beta chains from one sample, sequenced in a study of CD8 T cells in ankylosing spondylitis. Each CDR3 protein gets one entry after TCRdb re-called the 5' RACE reads with MiXCR. The table lists approximately 130,000 distinct CDR3 sequences, approximately 10% of them singletons. Sequenced sample: blood, either unsorted or a sorted T cell fraction (not recorded which). These receptors were taken from a female donor with ankylosing spondylitis or in good health (not recorded which). Each CDR3 is given with its conserved first and last residue. Fields, in order: J gene, V gene, CDR3 protein.

TRBJ2-5 TRBV7-2 CASSWDDLSGPGETQYF
TRBJ1-5 TRBV18 CASSLARDRNQPQHF
TRBJ2-7 TRBV21-1 CASSMYEQYF
TRBJ1-1 TRBV20-1 CSAPNRGDTEVFF
TRBJ2-7 TRBV11-2 CASSPGLASYEQYF
TRBJ1-5 TRBV27 CARIHGEVNQPQHF
TRBJ1-3 TRBV20-1 CSAIGPSGNTIYF
TRBJ2-5 TRBV5-1 CASSNPQQGVETQYF
TRBJ2-7 TRBV28 CASSLDPGSSYEQYF
TRBJ2-3 TRBV5-1 CASSLLLRDRGTDTQYF
TRBJ2-3 TRBV28 CASSLKVTDTQYF
TRBJ2-1 TRBV6-2/TRBV6-3 CASSRDTSRNNEQFF
TRBJ2-3 TRBV5-1 CASSVWEDTQYF
TRBJ2-7 TRBV7-9 CASSPWDSSYEQYF
TRBJ1-4 TRBV7-9 CASSLPSAEKLFF
TRBJ2-6 TRBV19 CASSAGASGANVLTF
TRBJ2-1 TRBV7-9 CASSLGENEQFF
TRBJ2-5 TRBV2 CASTLTGQQETQYF
TRBJ2-5 TRBV20-1 CSGTSGGAGQETQYF
TRBJ2-3 TRBV7-2 CASSFGTYEQVTQYF
TRBJ2-3 TRBV6-1 CASSLAGSWDTQYF
TRBJ1-1 TRBV20-1 CSVSKGGNTEAFF
TRBJ1-5 TRBV11-3 CASSLGLRQGRNQPQHF
TRBJ1-1 TRBV18 CASLGQGAGLNTEAFF
TRBJ2-1 TRBV10-1 CASSRGTYNEQFF
TRBJ2-3 TRBV15 CATSSQVTDTQYF
TRBJ2-4 TRBV5-1 CASSLDQEPNIQYF
TRBJ2-5 TRBV20-1 CSARDPTHQETQYF
TRBJ1-1 TRBV20-1 CSARERGATEAFF
TRBJ1-2 TRBV20-1 CSAIAPRGVGYTF
TRBJ2-1 TRBV12-3/TRBV12-4 CASSRGGGAGYEQFF
TRBJ2-1 TRBV28 CAGQTGGVNNEQFF
TRBJ2-3 TRBV4-1 CASSHWTGGTPDTQYF
TRBJ2-7 TRBV7-9 CASSGTDRVGAYEQYF
TRBJ1-1 TRBV4-2 CASSQAPMNTEAFF
TRBJ2-7 TRBV29-1 CSVGQGFSYEQYF
TRBJ2-3 TRBV27 CASSLTSGMVYDTQYF